This note documents a single T cell receptor (beta chain) sequence. The target antigen is unknown. Germline values: CDR1 SGHAT, CDR2 FQNNGV. The CDR3 consists of 11 residues. V was cut by 4 bases and J by 4 bases, with 4 bases left in between. PCR employed 60 Vbeta and 13 Jbeta primers. In the authors' methods: Roughly 11 million of the 80 million or so unique TCR beta chains counted in a later analysis were shared. The protocol was immunoSEQ multiplex PCR, while the TCRdb copy is restricted to in-frame clones and leaves out a portion. V, J and clone size are taken as reported in that table, and D and trimming were inferred from the DNA itself. The top ten clones hold 5% to 7% of a sample with approximately 140,000 clones, approximately 75% of them seen once. The data stem from a study of cytomegalovirus exposure and HLA in healthy donors. Study outcomes and limitations: A later analysis appeared to link common viral pathogens to several of the most significant clusters. Later on, an analysis showed TCR association rates differing by HLA locus, with DRB1 the most and HLA-C the fewest. TRBV6-2, TRBV6-3 and some other V segments were unresolvable in 87-base-pair reads.

This chain links TRBV11-2 with TRBJ1-1; D not certain. Sequencing was performed on PBMCs. This receptor was identified in a middle-aged woman in good health and CMV-seropositive. CDR3 DNA sequence: TGTGCCAGCAGCTACGGCACTGAAGCTTTCTTT. This gives the protein CASSYGTEAFF.